This TCR beta chain was identified in a study of neurological immune-mediated disorders. Time point reported: longitudinal time-point 1 (baseline). Unsorted libraries used 2 million PBMCs kept at -80 degrees C. The cDNA was generated through 5'RACE incorporating 10-nucleotide random UMIs. Per sequencing run, 15-18 subjects together gave over 190 million TCR-beta sequences. TCRdb independently ran MiXCR on the 5' RACE reads; one entry per CDR3 protein. The repertoire holds over 70,000 distinct CDR3 sequences, with 9.5% to 13% as singletons. This clonotype was detected ten times or more. The length of the CDR3 is 14 residues. V lost 6 bases to trimming and J lost 8 bases; unmatched junction nucleotides: 10. CDR1 SQVTM and CDR2 ANQGSEA come from the germline V gene.

The receptor's source is a man aged 25-45 years in good health. The V call is TRBV29-1, the J call TRBJ1-6, with 7 bases fitting TRBD1. Sequenced input: PBMCs. The CDR3 reads CSVKAGGEDSPLHF. The CDR3 DNA is TGCAGCGTAAAGGCAGGGGGTGAGGATTCACCCCTCCACTTT.